The 28 T cell receptor beta chains in this list originate from one sample, sequenced in a study of post-analysis software for immune sequencing data. General observations from the study: Relative to controls, patients had about five TRBV segments at higher frequency, with TRBV5-6, TRBV5-1 and TRBV20-1 among these.

Their cognate antigens are unknown. The authors incorporated unique molecular identifiers into the TCR beta cDNA libraries. From the PCR reads, TCRdb called clonotypes with MiXCR, one entry per CDR3 protein. The profile shows about 820,000 distinct CDR3 sequences, about 50% of them singletons. The sequenced sample consisted of blood. The source is a girl aged 10-17 years with multiple sclerosis.

The J gene is TRBJ2-4, the V gene TRBV5-1, with 9 nucleotides matching TRBD2. TRBJ2-7 matches the DNA end more closely, so the J call is doubtful. Per germline, CDR1 SGHRS and CDR2 YFSETQ. The CDR3 has 16 amino acids. CDR3 sequence: CASSPPLAGIPYEQYF. In nucleotides, the CDR3 is TGCGCCAGCAGCCCCCCCCTAGCGGGAATACCCTACGAGCAGTACTTC.

This chain joins TRBV5-1 and TRBJ2-1; D is uncertain. Per the germline V gene, CDR1 is SGHRS and CDR2 is YFSETQ. With 4 bases removed from V and 8 bases from J, the gap between germline ends came to 19 bases. The CDR3 spans 15 residues. CDR3 protein: CASSTAPTYGYEQFF. The CDR3 DNA reads as TGCGCCAGCAGCACGGCCCCCACCTATGGGTATGAGCAGTTCTTC.

The chain employs TRBV5-1 and TRBJ2-1, with 7 bases identical to TRBD2. Germline CDR1 reads SGHRS; CDR2 reads YFSETQ. V shed 4 bases and J 2 bases; nucleotides not matched to a gene: 15. CDR3 length equals 18 residues. The CDR3 sequence: CASSRIQDAGGTYNEQFF. For the CDR3, the DNA is TGCGCCAGCAGCAGGATACAGGACGCCGGGGGGACCTACAATGAGCAGTTCTTC.

This chain uses TRBV20-1 with TRBJ1-2, with 8 bases lining up with TRBD1. Germline assignment: CDR1 DFQATT and CDR2 SNEGSKA (reference sequence). Losses at the gene ends were 4 bases for V and 6 bases for J; bases not matched to a gene: 7. The CDR3 loop spans 13 amino acids. DNA of the CDR3: TGCAGTGCTAATGACAGGGGTGTTGATGGCTACACCTTC. This codes for CSANDRGVDGYTF.

The chain couples TRBV29-1 to TRBJ2-7; no clear D. The CDR3 is 11 amino acids. The V gene's germline CDR1 is SQVTM and CDR2 ANQGSEA. Trimming stripped 1 base from V and 6 bases from J, with 7 bases between. The CDR3 protein is CSVEVRSEQYF. CDR3 coding DNA: TGCAGCGTTGAAGTACGGTCCGAGCAGTACTTC.

The CDR3 DNA sequence: TGCAGCGTCGAACCGACGGGTTGGGGAACAGATACGCAGTATTTT. This sequence encodes CSVEPTGWGTDTQYF. The rearrangement joins TRBV29-1 to TRBJ2-3; D call uncertain. Germline V CDR1 and CDR2: SQVTM, ANQGSEA. V was cut by 6 bases and J by 3 bases, with 19 bases left in between. The CDR3 has 15 amino acids.

The chain is built from TRBV18 and TRBJ2-3, with 10 bases lining up with TRBD2. Germline-derived CDR1 and CDR2 are KGHSH and LQKENI. The CDR3 has 20 amino acids. Losses at the gene ends were 3 bases for V and 4 bases for J; bases not matched to a gene: 19. The CDR3 sequence: CASSPNILAGEVIFADTQYF. The CDR3 region has the DNA TGTGCCAGCTCACCGAATATCCTAGCGGGAGAGGTCATTTTCGCAGATACGCAGTATTTT.

This clonotype was seen a few times. A much larger clone lies a single base off, so this may be a read error. CDR3 sequence: CASSLGSVENQETQYF. The CDR3 DNA follows: TGCGCCAGCAGCTTAGGGTCGGTAGAGAACCAAGAGACCCAGTACTTC. This sequence joins TRBV5-1 and TRBJ2-5; the D is unclear. Trimming stripped 2 bases from V and 0 bases from J, with 14 bases between. Germline CDR1 reads SGHRS; CDR2 reads YFSETQ. There are 16 residues in the CDR3.

The chain links TRBV5-6 to TRBJ2-1, with D unresolved. Deletions cut 2 bases from V and 2 bases from J, with 11 bases between. This CDR3 has 15 amino acids. Germline lookup yields CDR1 SGHDT and CDR2 YYEEEE. The CDR3 reads CASSFSGFPYNEQFF. CDR3 nucleotide sequence: TGTGCCAGCAGCTTTTCGGGTTTCCCCTACAATGAGCAGTTCTTC.

The DNA of the CDR3 is TGCAGCGTTTATGGCCCGTTGAGCACTGAAGCTTTCTTT. Translating gives CSVYGPLSTEAFF. The chain couples TRBV29-1 to TRBJ1-1; D ambiguous. The CDR3 runs to 13 residues. CDR1 and CDR2 from the germline V gene are SQVTM and ANQGSEA. V was shortened by 5 bases and J by 4 bases, with 14 bases between the two germline ends.

The rearrangement joins TRBV5-1 to TRBJ2-7; D call uncertain. The CDR3 consists of 14 residues. The ends were cut back, 3 bases at V and 2 bases at J, with 12 bases in the middle. Per the germline V gene, CDR1 is SGHRS and CDR2 is YFSETQ. Here the CDR3 DNA reads TGCGCCAGCAGCTGGGCCGGACGGACCTACGAGCAGTACTTC. Translating gives CASSWAGRTYEQYF.

V usage is TRBV6-4 and J usage is TRBJ2-1; 10 bases map to TRBD2. The CDR3 loop spans 15 amino acids. The trim removed 4 bases at V and 7 bases at J, leaving 7 bases unmatched. Germline lookup yields CDR1 MRHNA and CDR2 SNTAGT. The CDR3 region is CASSAQRGGKNEQFF. The CDR3 DNA sequence: TGTGCCAGCAGTGCACAGCGGGGGGGCAAAAATGAGCAGTTCTTC.

This clonotype was seen only a few times. The chain is built from TRBV29-1 and TRBJ2-3; weak D call: TRBD2 (6 bases). The V end lost 3 bases, the J end lost 0 bases, and 13 bases lay between the germline ends. The CDR3 sequence is 15 residues long. Per the germline V gene, CDR1 is SQVTM and CDR2 is ANQGSEA. CDR3 nucleotides: TGCAGCGTTGATGGTAGCGGAGGTAGCACAGATACGCAGTATTTT. Protein: CSVDGSGGSTDTQYF.

V usage is TRBV10-3 and J usage is TRBJ2-3, with D unclear. V shed 6 bases and J shed 10 bases, with 23 bases lying between them. CDR1 and CDR2 from the germline V gene are ENHRY and SYGVKD. CDR3 length: 15 residues. The CDR3 sequence: CAIRRHEGTDRSQYF. As DNA, the CDR3 is TGTGCCATCAGGAGACATGAAGGCACAGATCGGTCGCAGTATTTT.

V and J are TRBV5-1 and TRBJ1-4; tentatively, D is TRBD1 (5 bases). Trimming took off 4 bases at V and 2 bases at J, with 9 bases between the two ends. Germline CDR1 SGHRS, CDR2 YFSETQ. This CDR3 is 14 amino acids long. This CDR3 reads CASSGGGTNEKLFF. Written as DNA, the CDR3 is TGCGCCAGCAGCGGTGGGGGGACTAATGAAAAACTGTTTTTT.

The V and J genes are TRBV3-1 and TRBJ2-3; D could derive from TRBD1 or TRBD2 (5 bases each). V dropped 5 bases and J dropped 3 bases, with 15 bases sitting between them. Germline V gene data show CDR1 as LGHDT and CDR2 as YNNKEL (reference sequence). The CDR3 is made up of 15 amino acids. This CDR3 is CASSWRAGSTDTQYF. The CDR3 DNA reads TGTGCCAGCAGCTGGCGGGCAGGGTCGACAGATACGCAGTATTTT.

This clonotype was picked up a small number of times. This chain connects TRBV9 to TRBJ2-1; D ambiguous. In germline, CDR1 is SGDLS, CDR2 YYNGEE. The ends were cut back, 1 base at V and 9 bases at J, with 11 bases in the middle. The CDR3 runs 13 residues. The DNA of the CDR3 is TGTGCCAGCAGCGTAAACTCTATCGGTGAGCAGTTCTTC. Protein product: CASSVNSIGEQFF.

The rearrangement uses TRBV6-1 and TRBJ2-1; no reliable D call. This CDR3 contains 18 residues. Per germline, CDR1 MNHNS and CDR2 SASEGT. The V end lost 6 bases, the J end lost 2 bases, and 23 bases lay between the germline ends. The CDR3 DNA reads as TGTGCCAGCAGGAAAAGGTCCAGCCGGCAGCTCGCCTACAATGAGCAGTTCTTC. As protein: CASRKRSSRQLAYNEQFF.

A few counts support this clonotype. V usage is TRBV5-1 and J usage is TRBJ2-7, with 13 bases aligning to TRBD2. CDR1 is SGHRS and CDR2 is YFSETQ in the germline V gene. The V and J ends lost 3 bases and 6 bases, in that order; junction bases with no gene match: 3. The CDR3 sequence is 14 residues long. The chain's CDR3 is CASSWGLAGSEQYF. DNA for the CDR3: TGCGCCAGCAGCTGGGGACTAGCGGGGAGCGAGCAGTACTTC.

The CDR3 spells CASSYSGQGEGYTF. CDR3 nucleotide sequence: TGTGCCAGCAGTTACTCTGGACAGGGGGAAGGCTACACCTTC. V gene TRBV6-6 combines with J gene TRBJ1-2; 10 nucleotides line up with TRBD1. CDR3 length: 14 residues. V lost 0 bases, J lost 8 bases, and 3 bases stayed unmatched. Germline V gives CDR1 MNHNY, CDR2 SVGAGI (reference sequence).

The J gene is TRBJ2-7, the V gene TRBV28, with 11 bases that match TRBD2. The CDR3 covers 15 residues. Germline values: CDR1 MDHEN, CDR2 SYDVKM. The V gene end was trimmed by 5 bases and the J gene end by 7 bases; junction bases not matched to a gene: 10. CDR3 sequence (DNA): TGTGCCAGCAGTCACCGATTTCTAGCGGGAGGTGAGCAGTACTTC. Its protein product is CASSHRFLAGGEQYF.

This clonotype was detected only a few times. The genes are TRBV12-3 or TRBV12-4 and TRBJ2-6, with a possible D match to TRBD1 (6 bases). This CDR3 is 15 amino acids long. V was shortened by 6 bases and J by 4 bases, with 13 bases between the two germline ends. The CDR3 spells CASSPRTAGANVLTF. In DNA, the CDR3 is TGTGCCAGCAGCCCCCGGACAGCGGGGGCCAACGTCCTGACTTTC.

The gene calls are TRBV5-1 and TRBJ2-3; D perhaps matches TRBD2 (5 bases). This CDR3 region has 13 residues. The V and J ends lost 6 bases and 3 bases respectively, with 11 bases between them. Germline CDR1 is SGHRS and CDR2 is YFSETQ. The CDR3 region is CASISWETDTQYF. In nucleotides, the CDR3 is TGCGCCAGCATTAGTTGGGAGACAGATACGCAGTATTTT.

The chain recombines TRBV7-9 with TRBJ2-7, with a weak D call TRBD1 (5 bases). The DNA end is a closer match to TRBJ2-4, so the J assignment may be wrong. The CDR3 spans 15 residues. Germline V gene sequence: CDR1 SEHNR, CDR2 FQNEAQ (reference sequence). CDR3 DNA: TGTGCCAGCAGCTTCCAAGAAGGGGCAGAAAACATTCAGTACTTC. Protein sequence: CASSFQEGAENIQYF.

The gene calls are TRBV24-1 and TRBJ2-3; maybe TRBD1 (5 bases). From germline, CDR1 is KGHDR and CDR2 SFDVKD. V was clipped by 5 bases and J by 1 base, with 12 bases between them. The CDR3 consists of 15 residues. The CDR3 sequence is CATSGRGTGTDTQYF. The CDR3 coding sequence is TGTGCCACCAGTGGAAGGGGTACGGGCACAGATACGCAGTATTTT.

This rearrangement joins TRBV15 to TRBJ1-2; tentative D call: TRBD1 (5 bases). Trimming stripped 4 bases from V and 4 bases from J, with 16 bases between. The CDR3 totals 15 residues. From germline, CDR1 is LNHNV and CDR2 YYDKDF (reference sequence). The CDR3 spells CATSITTGTVYGYTF. The CDR3, as DNA: TGTGCCACCAGCATCACGACTGGGACGGTCTATGGCTACACCTTC.

V usage is TRBV6-4 and J usage is TRBJ2-2; either TRBD1 or TRBD2 may supply D (5 bases each). This CDR3 contains 14 residues. Germline V gene lookup returns CDR1 MRHNA and CDR2 SNTAGT. V lost 8 bases to trimming and J lost 1 base, with 11 bases between them. This CDR3 is CASGAGLNTGELFF. The CDR3 DNA reads as TGTGCCAGCGGGGCGGGCCTGAACACCGGGGAGCTGTTTTTT.

The V gene is TRBV20-1, the J gene TRBJ1-2, with no clear D. Trimming took 1 base from V and 4 from J, leaving 13 bases between them. The CDR3 spans 14 residues. From germline, CDR1 is DFQATT and CDR2 SNEGSKA (reference sequence). CDR3 residues: CSARARGNLYGYTF. The CDR3 coding sequence is TGCAGTGCTAGAGCTCGGGGAAACCTCTATGGCTACACCTTC.